The rows below give T cell receptor beta chains drawn from one sample of a study of T cell responses to AZD1222 COVID-19 vaccine. The data were produced by immunoSEQ multiplex PCR, yet TCRdb's version contains in-frame clones alone and is incomplete. The repertoire holds tens of thousands of clones, with around 90% as singletons. The sample here was peripheral blood, taken on day 0 of AZD1222 vaccination. These receptors originate from an adult in good health. CDR3s include the opening cysteine and the closing phenylalanine or tryptophan. D genes are given only for firm matches. Size is stated for part of the rows, as once, few or many counts, or as a class when the clone is expanded.

j_call clone_size v_call d_call cdr3_aa cdr3_nt
TRBJ2-5 once TRBV19 . CASSTPGPAETQYF TGTGCCAGTAGTACCCCCGGGCCTGCGGAGACCCAGTACTTC
TRBJ2-1 once TRBV7-3 . CASSQGYRTNEQFF TGTGCCAGCAGCCAGGGGTATCGAACCAATGAGCAGTTCTTC
TRBJ2-5 . TRBV5-6 . CASSGETQYF TGTGCCAGCAGCGGAGAGACCCAGTACTTC
TRBJ2-3 few TRBV10-3 . CAISDRRQGSTDTQYF TGTGCCATCAGTGATAGGAGACAAGGTAGCACAGATACGCAGTATTTT
TRBJ2-3 . TRBV7-2 TRBD2 CASSFGTSGASTDTQYF TGTGCCAGCAGCTTTGGGACTAGCGGGGCTAGCACAGATACGCAGTATTTT
TRBJ2-7 medium-sized TRBV6-1 . CASSGGSERPDSYEQYF TGTGCCAGCAGTGGGGGTTCTGAGCGGCCAGACTCCTACGAGCAGTACTTC
TRBJ1-6 . TRBV30 . CAWSEWATGGNSPLHF TGTGCCTGGAGTGAGTGGGCGACAGGCGGGAATTCACCCCTCCACTTT
TRBJ1-4 . TRBV6-6 . CASSYLEKLFF TGTGCCAGCAGTTATCTCGAAAAACTGTTTTTT
TRBJ1-4 . TRBV5-1 . CASSSGGKNEKLFF TGCGCCAGCTCTTCGGGGGGCAAAAATGAAAAACTGTTTTTT
TRBJ2-7 . TRBV27 . CASSPEGGPYEQYF TGTGCCAGCAGTCCCGAGGGGGGGCCCTACGAGCAGTACTTC
TRBJ1-1 . TRBV5-1 . CASSWDGLGSNTEAFF TGCGCCAGCAGCTGGGACGGTCTGGGATCGAACACTGAAGCTTTCTTT
TRBJ2-1 . TRBV6-5 . CASSSAARSYNEQFF TGTGCCAGCAGTTCGGCTGCTCGCTCCTACAATGAGCAGTTCTTC
TRBJ2-5 . TRBV27 TRBD2 CASSPRTSMKTQYF TGTGCCAGCAGTCCCCGGACTAGCATGAAGACCCAGTACTTC
TRBJ2-5 . TRBV6-2/TRBV6-3 . CASSYSGAAETQYF TGTGCCAGCAGTTACTCCGGGGCGGCGGAGACCCAGTACTTC
TRBJ1-5 . TRBV12-3/TRBV12-4 . CASMAGGNQPQHF TGTGCCAGCATGGCGGGTGGGAATCAGCCCCAGCATTTT
TRBJ2-5 . TRBV5-1 . CASSETGRREETQYF TGCGCCAGCAGCGAAACAGGGCGTCGGGAAGAGACCCAGTACTTC
TRBJ2-7 . TRBV9 . CASSVDPRPGSTYEQYF TGTGCCAGCAGCGTAGATCCCCGTCCCGGGTCCACCTACGAGCAGTACTTC
TRBJ1-1 . TRBV29-1 . CSVKPGNTEAFF TGCAGCGTCAAGCCGGGGAACACTGAAGCTTTCTTT
TRBJ2-1 . TRBV5-1 . CASSLRGSGAYNEQFF TGCGCCAGCAGCTTGAGGGGAAGCGGAGCTTACAATGAGCAGTTCTTC
TRBJ1-2 few TRBV5-1 TRBD1 CASSSNPGGGYGYTF TGCGCCAGCAGCTCGAACCCAGGGGGAGGGTATGGCTACACCTTC
TRBJ2-7 . TRBV2 TRBD1 CASGKDRGEQYF TGTGCCAGCGGCAAGGACAGGGGCGAGCAGTACTTC
TRBJ2-7 . TRBV4-1 . CASSQVGLGSSYEQYF TGCGCCAGCAGCCAAGTCGGGTTGGGATCTTCCTACGAGCAGTACTTC
TRBJ1-1 . TRBV10-3 TRBD1 CAIVLGGSSTEAFF TGTGCCATTGTCCTAGGGGGCTCGAGCACTGAAGCTTTCTTT
TRBJ1-5 . TRBV6-5 . CASSHARGNQPQHF TGTGCCAGCAGCCACGCTAGGGGCAATCAGCCCCAGCATTTT
TRBJ1-2 . TRBV2 TRBD1 CASRNDRAGDYGYTF TGTGCCAGCAGAAATGACAGGGCCGGTGACTATGGCTACACCTTC
TRBJ1-1 few TRBV24-1 . CATSGDQNTEAFF TGTGCCACCAGTGGGGATCAGAACACTGAAGCTTTCTTT
TRBJ2-5 . TRBV5-1 . CASGRGGSQETQYF TGCGCCAGCGGTCGGGGCGGCAGCCAAGAGACCCAGTACTTC
TRBJ2-3 . TRBV5-6 . CASSWGRSDTQYF TGTGCCAGCAGCTGGGGACGATCAGATACGCAGTATTTT
TRBJ2-3 . TRBV27 TRBD1 CASSSGTASRDTQYF TGTGCCAGCAGTTCCGGGACAGCCAGCCGAGATACGCAGTATTTT
TRBJ2-7 few TRBV5-1 . CASSLNSREQYF TGCGCCAGCAGTCTTAACAGTCGGGAGCAGTACTTC
TRBJ2-2 once TRBV4-3 TRBD2 CASSQATSGNTGELFF TGCGCCAGCAGCCAGGCGACTAGCGGGAACACCGGGGAGCTGTTTTTT
TRBJ1-2 once TRBV28 . CASSRGFGYTF TGTGCCAGCAGTCGGGGATTCGGCTACACCTTC
TRBJ1-2 . TRBV24-1 . CATSDGGADGYTF TGTGCCACCAGTGATGGGGGGGCGGATGGCTACACCTTC
TRBJ1-4 . TRBV28 . CASSAGGAANEKLFF TGTGCCAGCAGCGCGGGGGGAGCGGCTAATGAAAAACTGTTTTTT
TRBJ2-7 . TRBV11-2 . CASSLRRRAPGEQYF TGTGCCAGCAGCTTAAGGAGGCGGGCCCCCGGAGAGCAGTACTTC
TRBJ2-2 . TRBV7-2 . CASSLSQLSGELFF TGTGCCAGCAGCTTGTCCCAGTTAAGCGGGGAGCTGTTTTTT
TRBJ2-1 . TRBV6-2/TRBV6-3 . CASRLRGGGYNEQFF TGTGCCAGCCGTTTGAGGGGGGGAGGATACAATGAGCAGTTCTTC
TRBJ2-3 . TRBV24-1 TRBD2 CATSDWTSGSTDTQYF TGTGCCACCAGTGATTGGACTAGCGGGTCCACAGATACGCAGTATTTT
TRBJ1-5 . TRBV19 TRBD1 CASSTGTGGNQPQHF TGTGCCAGTAGTACGGGGACAGGGGGCAATCAGCCCCAGCATTTT
TRBJ1-4 . TRBV24-1 . CATSVPEGGSEKLFF TGTGCCACCAGTGTCCCCGAAGGGGGGAGTGAAAAACTGTTTTTT
TRBJ1-5 once TRBV7-2 . CASRPQGMGNQPQHF TGTGCCAGCAGGCCCCAGGGAATGGGCAATCAGCCCCAGCATTTT
TRBJ2-7 medium-sized TRBV7-9 TRBD2 CASSLGSGLYEQYF TGTGCCAGCAGCTTAGGGTCGGGACTATACGAGCAGTACTTC